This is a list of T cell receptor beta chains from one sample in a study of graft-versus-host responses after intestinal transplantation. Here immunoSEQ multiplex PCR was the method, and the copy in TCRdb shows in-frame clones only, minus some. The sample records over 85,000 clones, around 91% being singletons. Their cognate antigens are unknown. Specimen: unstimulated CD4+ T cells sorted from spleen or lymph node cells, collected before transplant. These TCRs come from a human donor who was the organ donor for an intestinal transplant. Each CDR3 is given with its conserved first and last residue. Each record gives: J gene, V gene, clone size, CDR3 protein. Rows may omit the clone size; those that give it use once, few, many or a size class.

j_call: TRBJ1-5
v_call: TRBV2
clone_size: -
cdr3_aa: CASSEATTGDSNQPQHF

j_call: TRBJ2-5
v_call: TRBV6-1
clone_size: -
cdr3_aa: CASRHPGQGETQYF

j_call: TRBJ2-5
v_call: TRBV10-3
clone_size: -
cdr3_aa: CAISKRGGSLFGETQYF

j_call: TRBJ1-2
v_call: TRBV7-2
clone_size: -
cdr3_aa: CASSHQPGQENYGYTF

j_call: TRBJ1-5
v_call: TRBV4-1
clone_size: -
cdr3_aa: CASSQGTGYSNQPQHF

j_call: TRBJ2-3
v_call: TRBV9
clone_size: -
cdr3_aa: CASRGGGPSTDTQYF

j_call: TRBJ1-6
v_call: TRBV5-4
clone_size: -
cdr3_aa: CASSLDWGSSPLHF

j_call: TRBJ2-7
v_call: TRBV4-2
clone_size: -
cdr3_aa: CASSLQGNEQYF

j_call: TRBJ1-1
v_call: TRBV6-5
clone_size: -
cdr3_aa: CASSYRGMNTEAFF

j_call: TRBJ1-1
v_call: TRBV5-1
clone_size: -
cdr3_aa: CASSLRTANTEAFF

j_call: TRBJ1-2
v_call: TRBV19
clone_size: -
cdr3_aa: CASSATDRPVGYTF

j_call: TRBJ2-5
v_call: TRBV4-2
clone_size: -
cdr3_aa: CASSQAKASGAQETQYF

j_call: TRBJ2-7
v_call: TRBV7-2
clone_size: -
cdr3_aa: CASTNKRGGLSYEQYF

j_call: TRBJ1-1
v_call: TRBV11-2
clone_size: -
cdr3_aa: CASSLRLRQGSTEAFF

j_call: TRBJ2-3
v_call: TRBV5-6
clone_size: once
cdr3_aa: CASSRGGSLSTQYF

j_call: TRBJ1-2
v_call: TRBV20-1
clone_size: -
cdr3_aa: CSAPNINGYTF

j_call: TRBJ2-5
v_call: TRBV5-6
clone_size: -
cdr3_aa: CASSFWQGGETQYF

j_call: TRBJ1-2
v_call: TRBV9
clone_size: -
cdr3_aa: CASSVDGGLEGYTF

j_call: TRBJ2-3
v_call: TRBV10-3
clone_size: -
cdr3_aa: CAISPGQTDTQYF

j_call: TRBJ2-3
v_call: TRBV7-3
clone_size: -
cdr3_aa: CASSLKGAGSTDTQYF

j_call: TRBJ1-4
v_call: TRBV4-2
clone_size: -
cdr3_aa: CASSLGQGREKLFF

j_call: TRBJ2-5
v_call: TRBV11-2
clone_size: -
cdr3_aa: CASSLFQRGARYQETQYF

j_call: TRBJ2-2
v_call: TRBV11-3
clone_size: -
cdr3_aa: CASSRSSNTGELFF

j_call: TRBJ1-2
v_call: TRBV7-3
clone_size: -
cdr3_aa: CASSLDRAGYGYTF

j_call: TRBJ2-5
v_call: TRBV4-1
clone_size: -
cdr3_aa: CASSQDQGSGTQYF

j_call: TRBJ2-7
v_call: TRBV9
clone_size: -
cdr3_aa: CASSVDRRDEQYF

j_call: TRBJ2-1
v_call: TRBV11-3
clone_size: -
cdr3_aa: CASSTSGVGQFF

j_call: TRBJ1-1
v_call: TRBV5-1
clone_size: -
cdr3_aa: CASSLDGGRTEAFF

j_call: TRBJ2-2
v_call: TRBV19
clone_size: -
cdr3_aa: CASSPSPGEVNTGELFF

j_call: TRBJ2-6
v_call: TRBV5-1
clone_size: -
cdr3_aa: CASSLVGASGANVLTF

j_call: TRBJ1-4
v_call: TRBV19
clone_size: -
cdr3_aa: CASSIIGTGDEKLFF